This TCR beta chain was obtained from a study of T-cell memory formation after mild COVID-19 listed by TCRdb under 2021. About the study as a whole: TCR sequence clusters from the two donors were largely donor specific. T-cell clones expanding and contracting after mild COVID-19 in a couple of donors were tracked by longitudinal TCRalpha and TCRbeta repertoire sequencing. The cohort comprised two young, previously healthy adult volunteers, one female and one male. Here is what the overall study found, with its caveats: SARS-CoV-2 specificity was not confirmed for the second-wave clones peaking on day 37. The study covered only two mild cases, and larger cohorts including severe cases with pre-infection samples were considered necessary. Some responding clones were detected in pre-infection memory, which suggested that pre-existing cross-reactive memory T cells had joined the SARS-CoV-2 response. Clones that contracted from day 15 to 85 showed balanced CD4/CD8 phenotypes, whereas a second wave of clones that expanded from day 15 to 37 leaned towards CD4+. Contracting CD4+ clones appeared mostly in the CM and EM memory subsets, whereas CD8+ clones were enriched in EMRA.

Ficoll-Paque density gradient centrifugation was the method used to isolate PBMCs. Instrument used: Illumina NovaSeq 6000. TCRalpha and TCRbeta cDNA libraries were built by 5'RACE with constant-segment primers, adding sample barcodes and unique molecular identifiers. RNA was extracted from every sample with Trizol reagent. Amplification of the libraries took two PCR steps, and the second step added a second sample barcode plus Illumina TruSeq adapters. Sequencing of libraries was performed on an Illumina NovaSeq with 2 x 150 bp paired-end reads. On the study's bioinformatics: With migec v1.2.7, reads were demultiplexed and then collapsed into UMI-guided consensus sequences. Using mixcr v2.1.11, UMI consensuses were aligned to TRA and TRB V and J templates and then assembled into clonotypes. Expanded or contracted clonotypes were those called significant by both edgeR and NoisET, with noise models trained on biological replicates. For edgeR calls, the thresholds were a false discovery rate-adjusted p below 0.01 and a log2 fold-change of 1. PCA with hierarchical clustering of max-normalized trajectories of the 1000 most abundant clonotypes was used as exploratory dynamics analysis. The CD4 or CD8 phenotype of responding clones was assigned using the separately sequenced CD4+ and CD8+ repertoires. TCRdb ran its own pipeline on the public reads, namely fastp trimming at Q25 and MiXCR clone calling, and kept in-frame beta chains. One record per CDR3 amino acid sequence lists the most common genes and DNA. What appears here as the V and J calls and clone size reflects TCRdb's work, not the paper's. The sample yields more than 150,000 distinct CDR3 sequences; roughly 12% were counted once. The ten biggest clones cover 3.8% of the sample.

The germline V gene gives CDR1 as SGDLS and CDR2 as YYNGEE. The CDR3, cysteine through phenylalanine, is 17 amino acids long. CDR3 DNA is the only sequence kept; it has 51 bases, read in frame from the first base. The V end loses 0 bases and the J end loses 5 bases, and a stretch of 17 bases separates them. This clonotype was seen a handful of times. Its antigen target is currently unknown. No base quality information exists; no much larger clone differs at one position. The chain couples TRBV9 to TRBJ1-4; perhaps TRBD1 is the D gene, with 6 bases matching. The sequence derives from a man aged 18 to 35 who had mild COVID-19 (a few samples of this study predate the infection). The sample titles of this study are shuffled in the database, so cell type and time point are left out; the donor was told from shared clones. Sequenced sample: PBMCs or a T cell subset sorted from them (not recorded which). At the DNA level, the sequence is TGTGCCAGCAGCGTAGATTTCGGGGGGCTTGTGAATGAAAAACTGTTTTTT. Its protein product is CASSVDFGGLVNEKLFF. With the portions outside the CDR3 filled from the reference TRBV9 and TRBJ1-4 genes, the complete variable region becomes DSGVTQTPKHLITATGQRVTLRCSPRSGDLSVYWYQQSLDQGLQFLIQYYNGEERAKGNILERFSAQQFPDLHSELNLSSLELGDSALYFCASSVDFGGLVNEKLFFGSGTQLSVL.